This entry is about one T cell receptor (beta chain). This clone came up once. The specificity of this receptor is unknown. Nothing much larger sits one base from this clone, and base qualities are not available. Sample time point, as interpreted from the label and publication: baseline before first vaccination. Samples from vaccinated people were obtained from the UK trials COV001 and COV002, which included a single-blind randomized controlled phase 2/3 trial of AZD1222 (ChAdOx1 nCoV-19) in healthy adults. For TCRbeta chain sequencing, PBMC samples were collected from trial participants at day 0 and at day 28 after the second dose. These data originate in a study of T cell responses to AZD1222 COVID-19 vaccine (dated by TCRdb to about 2021). Some background on the complete study: AZD1222 recipients given second doses at about 4 weeks or at about 12 weeks were pooled, since spike-specific TCR depth and breadth were not found to differ between the two schedules. A total of about 230 trial participants underwent TCR sequencing, of whom some 210 received two doses of AZD1222 and 26 received two doses of the MenACWY control vaccine. Trial participants were enrolled into age subgroups of 18-55, 56-69 and 70-plus years, which contained around 150, 29 and 61 TCR-sequenced participants, respectively.

The CDR3 contains 14 residues, cysteine and phenylalanine counted. Kept here is only the CDR3 DNA, which spans 42 bases and is read in frame from base 1. V has 6 bases trimmed and J has 6 bases trimmed; junction bases matching no gene number 7. The germline V gene (reference sequence) sets CDR1 to MNHEY and CDR2 to SMNVEV. The CDR3 regions of human TCRbeta chains were analyzed by immunosequencing. For the original study's pipeline: Repertoire TCRs were matched against a reference library of SARS-CoV-2-specific TCRs generated with the MIRA antigen-specificity platform. Breadth was defined as the fraction of unique TCRs that were SARS-CoV-2-associated, and depth was defined as the fraction of total T cells that were SARS-CoV-2-associated. Using the MIRA data, every spike-specific TCR was mapped to the spike region that the TCR reacted to and assigned to either a CD4 or a CD8 class. Log10-transformed breadth and depth values were compared by one-way ANOVA with Sidak's multiple comparisons tests. The immuneACCESS repertoire file appears here via TCRdb, limited to in-frame rearrangements. These files lack a portion of the clones; in checked studies, under half of the deficit traces to unresolved V genes, and the cause of the others is not known. The D gene and trimming were derived from the DNA, and the V and J assignments and clone size from that table. Present in this sample are around 180,000 clones, 87% of which were seen just once. The top ten constitute about 2.8% of the sample.

The investigation overall reported the following: After two AZD1222 doses, both the breadth and the depth of spike-specific TCRs were significantly higher than at day 0 and than in MenACWY recipients. Because no day 14 peak-response samples were available, the repertoires could be characterized only after the peak T cell response. Participants were mostly white British, with more females than males. The authors suggested clonal diversity may have been underestimated. Nearly half of unique spike-specific TCRs reportedly recognized epitopes outside regions mutated in the B.1.351 and B.1.1.7 variants. Conclusions about previously exposed vaccinees were limited because only six AZD1222 recipients were SARS-CoV-2 seropositive at baseline. Vaccine-associated CD4 TCRs spanned the whole spike protein, with dominant responses in regions 160-218 and 743-854. The 56-69-year group was small, and its depth increase did not reach significance, likely because of low power.

This clonotype was obtained from an adult in good health. Recombination joined TRBV27 with TRBJ2-7, and 11 junction bases match TRBD1. The sequences come from peripheral blood, collected on day 0 of AZD1222 vaccination. The nucleotide sequence reads TGTGCCAGCAGGGACGGACAGGGGGCCTCCGAGCAGTACTTC. This sequence encodes CASRDGQGASEQYF.